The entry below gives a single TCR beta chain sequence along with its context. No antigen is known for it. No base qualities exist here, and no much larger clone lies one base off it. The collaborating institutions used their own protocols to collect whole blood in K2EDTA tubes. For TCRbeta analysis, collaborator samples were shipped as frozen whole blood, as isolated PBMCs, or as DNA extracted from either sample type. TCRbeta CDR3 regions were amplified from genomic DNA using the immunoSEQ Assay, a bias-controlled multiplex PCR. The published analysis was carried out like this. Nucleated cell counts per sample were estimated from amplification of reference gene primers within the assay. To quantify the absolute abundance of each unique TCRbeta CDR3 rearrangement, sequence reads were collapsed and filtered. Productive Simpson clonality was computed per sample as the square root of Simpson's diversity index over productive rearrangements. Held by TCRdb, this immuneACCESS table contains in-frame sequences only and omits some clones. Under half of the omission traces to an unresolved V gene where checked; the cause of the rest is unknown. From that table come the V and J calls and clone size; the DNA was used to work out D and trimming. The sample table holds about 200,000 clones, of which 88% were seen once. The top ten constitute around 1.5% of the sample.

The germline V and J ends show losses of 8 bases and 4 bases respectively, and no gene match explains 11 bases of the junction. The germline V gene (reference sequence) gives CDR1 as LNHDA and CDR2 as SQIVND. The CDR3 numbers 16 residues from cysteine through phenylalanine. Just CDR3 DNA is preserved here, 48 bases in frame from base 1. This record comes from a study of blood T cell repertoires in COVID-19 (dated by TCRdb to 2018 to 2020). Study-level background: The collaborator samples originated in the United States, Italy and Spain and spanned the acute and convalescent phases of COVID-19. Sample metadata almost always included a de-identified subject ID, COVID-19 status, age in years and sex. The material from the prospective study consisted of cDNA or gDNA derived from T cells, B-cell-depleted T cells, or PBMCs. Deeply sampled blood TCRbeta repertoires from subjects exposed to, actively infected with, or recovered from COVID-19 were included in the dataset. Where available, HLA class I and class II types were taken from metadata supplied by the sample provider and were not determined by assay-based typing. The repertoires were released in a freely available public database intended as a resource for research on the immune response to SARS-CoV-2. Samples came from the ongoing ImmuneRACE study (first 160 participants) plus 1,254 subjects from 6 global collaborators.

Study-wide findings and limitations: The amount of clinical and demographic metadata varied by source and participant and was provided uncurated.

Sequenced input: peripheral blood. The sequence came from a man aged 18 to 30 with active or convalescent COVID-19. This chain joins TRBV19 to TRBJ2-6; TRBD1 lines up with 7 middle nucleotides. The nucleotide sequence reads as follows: TGTGCCAGTCGGACAGGAGGTTCTCAGGGGGCCAACGTCCTGACTTTC. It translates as CASRTGGSQGANVLTF.